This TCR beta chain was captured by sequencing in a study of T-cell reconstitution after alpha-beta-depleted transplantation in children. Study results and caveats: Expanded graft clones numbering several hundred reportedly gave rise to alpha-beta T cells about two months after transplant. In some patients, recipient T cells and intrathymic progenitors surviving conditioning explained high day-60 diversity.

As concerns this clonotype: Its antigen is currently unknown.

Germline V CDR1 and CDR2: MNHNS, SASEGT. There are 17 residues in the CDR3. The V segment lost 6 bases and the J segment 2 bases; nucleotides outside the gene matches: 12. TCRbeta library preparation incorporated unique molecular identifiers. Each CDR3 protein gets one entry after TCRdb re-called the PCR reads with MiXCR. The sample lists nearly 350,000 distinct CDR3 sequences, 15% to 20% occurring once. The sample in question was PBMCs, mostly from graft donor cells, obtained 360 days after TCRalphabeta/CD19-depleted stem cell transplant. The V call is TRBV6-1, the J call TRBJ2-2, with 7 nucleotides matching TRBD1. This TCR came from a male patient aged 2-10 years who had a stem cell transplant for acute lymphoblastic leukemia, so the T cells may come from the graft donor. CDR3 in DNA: TGTGCCAGCAGCCCAGGAGGACAGGCCTACAACACCGGGGAGCTGTTTTTT. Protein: CASSPGGQAYNTGELFF.